This T cell receptor (beta chain) is from a study of regulatory T cells in long-lasting Graves disease. Whole-study findings and limits: Persistent Graves' patients showed reduced TCR diversity versus newly diagnosed patients. Thyroid tissue was not studied; only peripheral blood was.

Described time point: newly diagnosed GD, antithyroid drugs for less than 3 months. Construction of the TCR library relied on RNA isolated from PBMCs. Around 9 milliliters of peripheral blood were drawn into EDTA tubes. CDR3 regions were amplified by Arm-PCR using iRepertoire HTBI primers to build TCR beta libraries. TCRdb passed the multiplex PCR reads through MiXCR, listing each CDR3 protein once. Of 550,000 to 600,000 distinct CDR3 sequences listed, about 16% are singletons. This clonotype was observed a handful of times. Its specificity is not known. A further study also used this sample, focusing on T cells in Graves' hyperthyroidism and ophthalmopathy. Per that paper: Most clonotypes expanded in the thyroid (above 0.001) were also present in blood.

The sequenced sample was peripheral blood mononuclear cells (PBMCs), obtained at new diagnosis, from a patient treated with antithyroid drugs. The sequence derives from a man in his late teens or twenties with Graves disease.

The CDR3, as DNA: TGTGCCAGCAGTTACGAAGGGCCGATCCCCTACGAGCAGTACTTC. Protein: CASSYEGPIPYEQYF. The chain is built from TRBV6-5 and TRBJ2-7, with D unresolved. With 2 bases removed from V and 2 bases from J, the gap between germline ends came to 13 bases. Germline values: CDR1 MNHEY, CDR2 SVGAGI. This CDR3 comprises 15 residues.